This TCR beta chain was sequenced for a study of blood T cell repertoires in COVID-19. Under the authors' procedure: Amplification of reference gene primers was used by the study to estimate nucleated cell counts. The assay was immunoSEQ multiplex PCR, and TCRdb's table has in-frame clones only and misses some. V, J and clone size are taken as reported in that table, and D and trimming were inferred from the DNA itself. The table lists 180,000 or so clones, approximately 88% of them singletons. The sequence came from a woman in her forties with COVID-19, enrolled during active disease. The sequenced sample consisted of peripheral blood.

CDR3 coding DNA: TGCGCCAGCAGCGTGGAACAGTTGAACACTGAAGCTTTCTTT. It translates to CASSVEQLNTEAFF. The chain carries TRBV5-1 and TRBJ1-1; D is unclear. This CDR3 has 14 amino acids. Per the germline V gene, CDR1 is SGHRS and CDR2 is YFSETQ. Trimming stripped 4 bases from V and 0 bases from J, with 10 bases between.